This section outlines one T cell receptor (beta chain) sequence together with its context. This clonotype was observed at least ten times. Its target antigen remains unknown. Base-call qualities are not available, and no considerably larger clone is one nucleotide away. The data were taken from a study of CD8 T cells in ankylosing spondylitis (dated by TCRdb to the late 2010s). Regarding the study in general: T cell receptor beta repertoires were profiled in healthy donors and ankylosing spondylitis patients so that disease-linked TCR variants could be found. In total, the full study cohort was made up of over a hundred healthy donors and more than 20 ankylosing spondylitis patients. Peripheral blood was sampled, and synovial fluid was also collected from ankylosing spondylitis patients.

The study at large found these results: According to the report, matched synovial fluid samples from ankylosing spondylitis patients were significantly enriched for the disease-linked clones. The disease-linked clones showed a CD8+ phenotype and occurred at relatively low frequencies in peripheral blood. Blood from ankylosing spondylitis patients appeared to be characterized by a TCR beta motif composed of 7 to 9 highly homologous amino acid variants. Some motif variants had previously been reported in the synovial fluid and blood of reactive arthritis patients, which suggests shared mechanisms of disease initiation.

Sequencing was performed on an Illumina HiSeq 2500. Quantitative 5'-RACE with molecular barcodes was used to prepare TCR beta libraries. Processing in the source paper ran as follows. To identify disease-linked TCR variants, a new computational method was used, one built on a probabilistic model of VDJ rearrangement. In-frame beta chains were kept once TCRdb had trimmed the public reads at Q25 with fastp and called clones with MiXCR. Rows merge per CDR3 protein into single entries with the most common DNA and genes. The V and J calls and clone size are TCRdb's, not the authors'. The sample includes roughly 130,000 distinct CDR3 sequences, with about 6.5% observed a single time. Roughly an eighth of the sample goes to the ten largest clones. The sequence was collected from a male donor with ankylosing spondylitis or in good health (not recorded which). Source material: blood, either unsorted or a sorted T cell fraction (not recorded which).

The CDR3: CASSSRDFSNTGELFF. The nucleotide sequence reads TGCGCCAGCAGCTCAAGGGACTTTTCTAACACCGGGGAGCTGTTTTTT. Recombination joined TRBV5-1 with TRBJ2-2; 6 matching bases give a weak D call of TRBD2. Between the V and J ends, shortened by 3 bases and 2 bases respectively, the junction contains 14 bases. The CDR3 numbers 16 residues from cysteine through phenylalanine. Only the CDR3 region is kept as DNA, spanning 48 bases read in frame from base 1. The germline V gene sets CDR1 to SGHRS and CDR2 to YFSETQ.